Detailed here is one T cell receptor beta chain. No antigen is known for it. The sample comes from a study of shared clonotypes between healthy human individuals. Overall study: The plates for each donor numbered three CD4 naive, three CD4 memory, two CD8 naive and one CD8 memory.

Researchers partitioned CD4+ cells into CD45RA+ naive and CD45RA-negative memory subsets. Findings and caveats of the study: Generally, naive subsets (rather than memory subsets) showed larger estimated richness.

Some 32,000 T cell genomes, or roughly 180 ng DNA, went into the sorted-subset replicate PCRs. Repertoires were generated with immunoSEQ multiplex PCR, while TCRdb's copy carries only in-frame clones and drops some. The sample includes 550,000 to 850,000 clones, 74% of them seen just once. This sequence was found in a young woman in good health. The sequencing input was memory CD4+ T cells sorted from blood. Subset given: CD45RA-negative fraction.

The CDR3 DNA is TGTGCCAGCAGTGAAGGCGGGGTATATCAGCCCCAGCATTTT. Amino acid sequence: CASSEGGVYQPQHF. The V call is TRBV6-1, the J call TRBJ1-5; D call uncertain. Germline CDR1 and CDR2: MNHNS and SASEGT. Trimming took off 1 base at V and 5 bases at J, with 9 bases between the two ends. The CDR3 runs 14 residues.